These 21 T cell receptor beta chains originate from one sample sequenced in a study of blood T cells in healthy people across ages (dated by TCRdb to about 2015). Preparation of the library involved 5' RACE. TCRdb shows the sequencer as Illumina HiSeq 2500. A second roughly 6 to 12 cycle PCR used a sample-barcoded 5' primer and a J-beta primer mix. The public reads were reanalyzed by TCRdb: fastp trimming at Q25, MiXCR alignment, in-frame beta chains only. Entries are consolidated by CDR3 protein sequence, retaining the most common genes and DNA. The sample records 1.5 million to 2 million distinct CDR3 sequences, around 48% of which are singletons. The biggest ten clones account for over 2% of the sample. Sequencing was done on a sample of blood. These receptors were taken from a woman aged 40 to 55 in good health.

The CDR3 protein is CSARPGTEAPNYGYTF. DNA for the CDR3: TGCAGTGCTAGACCCGGGACGGAAGCTCCTAACTATGGCTACACCTTC. The chain recombines TRBV20-1 with TRBJ1-2, with D possibly TRBD1 on 5 matching bases. This CDR3 has 16 residues. Trimming stripped 2 bases from V and 0 bases from J, with 16 bases between. Germline loops: CDR1 DFQATT, CDR2 SNEGSKA (reference sequence).

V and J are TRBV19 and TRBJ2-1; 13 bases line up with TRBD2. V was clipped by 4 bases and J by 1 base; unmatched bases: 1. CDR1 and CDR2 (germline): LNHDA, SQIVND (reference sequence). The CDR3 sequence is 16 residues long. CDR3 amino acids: CASSTTSGGSYNEQFF. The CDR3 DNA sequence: TGTGCCAGTAGTACGACTAGCGGGGGGTCCTACAATGAGCAGTTCTTC.

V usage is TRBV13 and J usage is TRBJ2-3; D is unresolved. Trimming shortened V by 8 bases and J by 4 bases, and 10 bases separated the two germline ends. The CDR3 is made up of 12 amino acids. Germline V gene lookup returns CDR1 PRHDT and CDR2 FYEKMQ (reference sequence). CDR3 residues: CASASLSDTQYF. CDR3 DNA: TGTGCCAGCGCCTCCCTTTCAGATACGCAGTATTTT.

The DNA for the CDR3 is TGCGCCAGCAGCCAAGATCTTAGGACTAGATCAAATGAGCAGTTCTTC. Protein: CASSQDLRTRSNEQFF. The J gene is TRBJ2-1, the V gene TRBV4-3, with 7 bases matching TRBD2. The germline V gene has CDR1 LGHNA and CDR2 YSLEER. This CDR3 spans 16 amino acids. With V trimmed by 0 bases and J by 7 bases, 9 bases remained unmatched.

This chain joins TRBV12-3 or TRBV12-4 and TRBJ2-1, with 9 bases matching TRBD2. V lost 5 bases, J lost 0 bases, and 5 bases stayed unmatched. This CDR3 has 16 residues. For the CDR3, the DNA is TGTGCCAGCAGTCACAAAGCGGGGGGCTCCTACAATGAGCAGTTCTTC. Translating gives CASSHKAGGSYNEQFF.

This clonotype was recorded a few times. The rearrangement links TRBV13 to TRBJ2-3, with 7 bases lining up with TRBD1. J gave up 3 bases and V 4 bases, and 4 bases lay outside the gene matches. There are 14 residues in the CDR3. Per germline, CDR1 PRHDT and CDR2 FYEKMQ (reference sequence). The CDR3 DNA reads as TGTGCCAGCAGCTATGGGACAGAAACAGATACGCAGTATTTT. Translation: CASSYGTETDTQYF.

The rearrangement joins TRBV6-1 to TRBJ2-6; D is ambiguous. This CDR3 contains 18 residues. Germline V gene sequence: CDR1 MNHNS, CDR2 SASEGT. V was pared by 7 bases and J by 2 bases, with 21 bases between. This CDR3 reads CASKRQRLTTAGANVLTF. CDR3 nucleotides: TGTGCCAGCAAACGGCAAAGGCTAACTACCGCTGGGGCCAACGTCCTGACTTTC.

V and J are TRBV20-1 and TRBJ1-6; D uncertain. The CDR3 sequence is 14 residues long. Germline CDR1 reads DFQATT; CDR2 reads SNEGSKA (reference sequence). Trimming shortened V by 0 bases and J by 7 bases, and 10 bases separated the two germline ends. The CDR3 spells CSARDQSFNSPLHF. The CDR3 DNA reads TGCAGTGCTAGAGACCAGAGTTTCAATTCACCCCTCCACTTT.

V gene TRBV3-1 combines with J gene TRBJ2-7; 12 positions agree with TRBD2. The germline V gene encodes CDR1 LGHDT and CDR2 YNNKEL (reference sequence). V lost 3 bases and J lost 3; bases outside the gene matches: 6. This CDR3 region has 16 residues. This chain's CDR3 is CASSQATSGGCYEQYF. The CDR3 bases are TGTGCCAGCAGCCAGGCGACTAGCGGGGGCTGCTACGAGCAGTACTTC.

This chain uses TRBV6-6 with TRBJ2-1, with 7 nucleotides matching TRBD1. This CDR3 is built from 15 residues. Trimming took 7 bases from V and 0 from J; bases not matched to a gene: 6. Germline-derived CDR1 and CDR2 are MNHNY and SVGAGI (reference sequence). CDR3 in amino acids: CASTEDRSSYNEQFF. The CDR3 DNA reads TGTGCCAGCACAGAGGACAGGAGCTCCTACAATGAGCAGTTCTTC.

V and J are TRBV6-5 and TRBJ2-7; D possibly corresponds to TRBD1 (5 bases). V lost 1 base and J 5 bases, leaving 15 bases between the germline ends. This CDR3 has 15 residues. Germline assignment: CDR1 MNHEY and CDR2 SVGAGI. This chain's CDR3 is CASSYWGQGGDEQYF. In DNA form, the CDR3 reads TGTGCCAGCAGTTACTGGGGCCAGGGTGGCGACGAGCAGTACTTC.

The CDR3: CSATGQGATEAFF. In DNA, the CDR3 is TGCAGTGCTACGGGACAGGGGGCCACTGAAGCTTTCTTT. The rearrangement links TRBV20-1 to TRBJ1-1, with 12 nucleotides matching TRBD1. V lost 4 bases, J lost 4 bases, and 1 base stayed unmatched. CDR1 DFQATT and CDR2 SNEGSKA come from the germline V gene (reference sequence). The CDR3 has 13 amino acids.

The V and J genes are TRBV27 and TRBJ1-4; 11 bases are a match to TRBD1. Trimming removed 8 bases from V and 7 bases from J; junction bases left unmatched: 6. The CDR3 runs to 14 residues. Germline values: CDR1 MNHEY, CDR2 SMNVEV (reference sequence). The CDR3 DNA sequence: TGTGCCAGCGGTTCGGGACAGGGGGGTGAAAAACTGTTTTTT. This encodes CASGSGQGGEKLFF.

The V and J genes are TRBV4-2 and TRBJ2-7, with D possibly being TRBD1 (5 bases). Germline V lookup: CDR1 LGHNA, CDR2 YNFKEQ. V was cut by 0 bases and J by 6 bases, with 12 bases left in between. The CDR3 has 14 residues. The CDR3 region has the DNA TGTGCCAGCAGCCAAGAAGCCAGGGCCCGCGAGCAGTACTTC. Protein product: CASSQEARAREQYF.

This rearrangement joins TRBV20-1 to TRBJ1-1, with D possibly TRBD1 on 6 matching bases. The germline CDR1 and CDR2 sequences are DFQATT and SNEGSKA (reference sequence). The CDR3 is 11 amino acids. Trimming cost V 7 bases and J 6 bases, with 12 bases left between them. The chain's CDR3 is CSVTGLPEAFF. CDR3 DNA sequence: TGCAGTGTCACAGGGTTACCTGAAGCTTTCTTT.

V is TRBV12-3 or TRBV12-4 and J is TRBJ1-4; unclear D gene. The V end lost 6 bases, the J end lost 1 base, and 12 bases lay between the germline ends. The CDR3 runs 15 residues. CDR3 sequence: CASSPGGKTNEKLFF. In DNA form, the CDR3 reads TGTGCCAGCAGCCCCGGTGGTAAAACTAATGAAAAACTGTTTTTT.

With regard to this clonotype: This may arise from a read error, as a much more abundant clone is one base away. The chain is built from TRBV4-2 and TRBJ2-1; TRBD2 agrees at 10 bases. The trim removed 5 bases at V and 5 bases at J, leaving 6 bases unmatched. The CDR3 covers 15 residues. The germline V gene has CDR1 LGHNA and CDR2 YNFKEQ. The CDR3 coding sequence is TGTGCCAGCAGCTTGGGACTAGCGAGGCACAATGAGCAGTTCTTC. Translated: CASSLGLARHNEQFF.

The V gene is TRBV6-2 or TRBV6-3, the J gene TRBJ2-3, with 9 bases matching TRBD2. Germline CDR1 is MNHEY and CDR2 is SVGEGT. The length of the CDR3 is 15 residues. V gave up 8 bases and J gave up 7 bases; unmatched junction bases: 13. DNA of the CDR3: TGTGCCAGCGTGGCCCGGGGGCTAGCGGGGCATACGCAGTATTTT. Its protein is CASVARGLAGHTQYF.

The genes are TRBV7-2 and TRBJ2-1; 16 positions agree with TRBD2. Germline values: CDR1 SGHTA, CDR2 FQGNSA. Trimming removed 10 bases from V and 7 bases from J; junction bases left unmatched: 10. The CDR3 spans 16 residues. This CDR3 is CATTPGLAGGMNEQFF. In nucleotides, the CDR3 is TGTGCCACCACTCCGGGACTAGCGGGGGGGATGAATGAGCAGTTCTTC.

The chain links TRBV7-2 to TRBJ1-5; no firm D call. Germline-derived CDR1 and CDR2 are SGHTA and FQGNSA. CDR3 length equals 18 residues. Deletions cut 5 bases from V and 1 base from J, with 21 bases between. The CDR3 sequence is CASSIVLLFQKSNQPQHF. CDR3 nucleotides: TGTGCCAGCAGCATTGTCCTACTGTTTCAGAAAAGCAATCAGCCCCAGCATTTT.

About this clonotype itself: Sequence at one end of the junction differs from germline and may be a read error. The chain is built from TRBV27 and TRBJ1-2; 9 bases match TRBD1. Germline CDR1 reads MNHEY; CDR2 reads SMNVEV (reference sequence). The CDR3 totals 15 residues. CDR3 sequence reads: CTSSSDRGIRYGYTF. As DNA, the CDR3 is TGTACCAGCAGTTCTGACAGGGGGATCCGATATGGCTACACCTTC.